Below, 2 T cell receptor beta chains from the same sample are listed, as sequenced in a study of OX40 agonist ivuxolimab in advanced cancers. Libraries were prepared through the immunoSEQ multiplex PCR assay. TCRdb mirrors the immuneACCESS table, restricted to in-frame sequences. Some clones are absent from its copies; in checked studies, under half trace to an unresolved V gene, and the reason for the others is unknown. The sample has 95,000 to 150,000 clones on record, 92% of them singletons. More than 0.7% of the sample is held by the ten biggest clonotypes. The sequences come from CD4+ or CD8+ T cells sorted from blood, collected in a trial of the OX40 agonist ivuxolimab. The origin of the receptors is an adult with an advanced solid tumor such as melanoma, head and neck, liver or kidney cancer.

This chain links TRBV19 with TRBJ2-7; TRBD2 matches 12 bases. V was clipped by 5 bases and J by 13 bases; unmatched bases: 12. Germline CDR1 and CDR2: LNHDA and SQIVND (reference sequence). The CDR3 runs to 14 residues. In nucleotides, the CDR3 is TGTGCCAGTAGTGATCCCAAGACTAGCGGGAGAAAATACTTC. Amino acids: CASSDPKTSGRKYF.

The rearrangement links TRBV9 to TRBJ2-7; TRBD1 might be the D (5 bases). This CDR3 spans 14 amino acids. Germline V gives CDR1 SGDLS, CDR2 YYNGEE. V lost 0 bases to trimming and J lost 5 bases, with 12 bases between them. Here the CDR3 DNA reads TGTGCCAGCAGCGTAGTACCAGGGTCTAACGAGCAGTACTTC. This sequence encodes CASSVVPGSNEQYF.